The next 31 T cell receptor beta chains were all read from a single sample in a study of T cells in tuberculosis. Sequenced by immunoSEQ multiplex PCR; TCRdb stores in-frame clones only, minus some. The sample holds 80,000 to 90,000 clones, approximately 90% seen once. Cells were sorted from thawed PBMC rested overnight and stained with GMM-loaded CD1B tetramer, viability dye and anti-CD3. The lipid loaded on the CD1B tetramers was C32 glucose monomycolate from Rhodococcus equi. Source material: CD1b-GMM tetramer-negative cells sorted from PBMCs. Every receptor here comes from an adult woman with latent tuberculosis.

The V call is TRBV9, the J call TRBJ2-6; weak D call: TRBD1 (6 bases). The V end lost 2 bases, the J end lost 4 bases, and 10 bases lay between the germline ends. From germline, CDR1 is SGDLS and CDR2 YYNGEE. The CDR3 runs to 15 residues. The CDR3 here is CASSVGGGGANVLTF. In DNA form, the CDR3 reads TGTGCCAGCAGCGTTGGTGGGGGCGGGGCCAACGTCCTGACTTTC.

This clone was detected only a few times. The genes are TRBV19 and TRBJ2-6; TRBD1 matches 9 bases. This CDR3 has 16 amino acids. CDR1 is LNHDA and CDR2 is SQIVND in the germline V gene (reference sequence). The junction had 3 bases not matched to a gene; V was cut back by 4 bases and J by 2 bases. CDR3 nucleotide sequence: TGTGCCAGTAGTACTCGGACAGGGGCTGGGGCCAACGTCCTGACTTTC. This sequence encodes CASSTRTGAGANVLTF. Supplemented by reference TRBV19 and TRBJ2-6, the full variable domain reads DGGITQSPKYLFRKEGQNVTLSCEQNLNHDAMYWYRQDPGQGLRLIYYSQIVNDFQKGDIAEGYSVSREKKESFPLTVTSAQKNPTAFYLCASSTRTGAGANVLTFGAGSRLTVL.

In DNA, the CDR3 is TGTGCCTGGGACAAACAGTTCCTGTACCAAGAGACCCAGTACTTC. Translating it yields CAWDKQFLYQETQYF. V usage is TRBV30 and J usage is TRBJ2-5; D not certain. The germline V gene has CDR1 GTSNPN and CDR2 SVGIG (reference sequence). With 5 bases removed from V and 0 bases from J, the gap between germline ends came to 16 bases. The CDR3 length is 15 residues.

The V and J genes are TRBV7-6 and TRBJ1-3; the match to TRBD1 covers 9 bases. The germline gives CDR1 SGHVS, CDR2 FNYEAQ. The CDR3 has 16 amino acids. V lost 5 bases, J lost 0 bases, and 5 bases stayed unmatched. DNA for the CDR3: TGTGCCAGCAGCGAAGGGACAGGGATCTCTGGAAACACCATATATTTT. It encodes CASSEGTGISGNTIYF.

The gene calls are TRBV10-1 and TRBJ2-1, with unresolved D. The CDR3 contains 14 residues. The germline V and J ends were trimmed by 3 bases and 6 bases, with 12 bases remaining between them. CDR1 and CDR2 from the germline V gene are WNHNN and SYGVQD (reference sequence). CDR3 DNA sequence: TGCGCCAGCAGTGAATCGGGTTCTGGCAATGAGCAGTTCTTC. Protein: CASSESGSGNEQFF.

The chain couples TRBV6-1 to TRBJ2-3, with 9 bases that match TRBD2. V dropped 6 bases and J dropped 2; count of bases not matched to a gene: 6. This CDR3 comprises 15 residues. Germline V CDR1 and CDR2: MNHNS, SASEGT. The CDR3 DNA reads TGTGCCAGCAGCTCACTAGCGGGTGCCACAGATACGCAGTATTTT. Amino acid sequence: CASSSLAGATDTQYF.

This rearrangement joins TRBV5-8 to TRBJ1-1, with 12 positions matching TRBD1. The ends lost 3 bases at V and 3 bases at J; junction bases unmatched: 3. Germline loops: CDR1 SGHTS, CDR2 YDEGEE. This CDR3 region has 15 residues. DNA of the CDR3: TGTGCCAGCAGCTGGGGACAGGGGGCGGACACTGAAGCTTTCTTT. Amino acid sequence: CASSWGQGADTEAFF.

The chain recombines TRBV7-8 with TRBJ2-7; 8 nucleotides align to TRBD1. Trimming took 2 bases from V and 2 from J; bases not matched to a gene: 5. The CDR3 loop spans 15 amino acids. Germline values: CDR1 SGHVS, CDR2 FQNEAQ. CDR3 loop: CASSLRTGFTYEQYF. The CDR3 region has the DNA TGTGCCAGCAGCTTACGGACAGGGTTTACCTACGAGCAGTACTTC.

A single count supports this clone. This chain connects TRBV4-3 to TRBJ1-2; D perhaps matches TRBD1 (5 bases). The germline V and J ends were trimmed by 3 bases and 6 bases, with 17 bases remaining between them. This CDR3 region has 15 residues. Germline V gene data show CDR1 as LGHNA and CDR2 as YSLEER. The CDR3 reads CASSHDPDSLDGYTF. Written as DNA, the CDR3 is TGCGCCAGCAGCCATGACCCCGACAGCCTGGATGGCTACACCTTC.

In DNA, the CDR3 is TGTGCCAGCAGCAAAAGGGGGGACAGGGGATACACCATATATTTT. Residues: CASSKRGDRGYTIYF. The chain combines TRBV21-1 with TRBJ1-3; TRBD1, the D gene given by the table, was not confirmed from the DNA. TRBV21-1 counts as a pseudogene. This CDR3 is built from 15 residues.

The rearrangement joins TRBV6-1 to TRBJ1-6; D ambiguous. CDR1 MNHNS and CDR2 SASEGT come from the germline V gene. V was clipped by 7 bases and J by 9 bases, with 13 bases between them. The CDR3 has 13 amino acids. CDR3 protein: CASTGGFVSPLHF. CDR3 nucleotides: TGTGCCAGCACGGGAGGGTTCGTTTCACCCCTCCACTTT.

The rearrangement joins TRBV14 to TRBJ2-7, with a possible D match to TRBD1 (5 bases). V lost 10 bases and J lost 5, with 21 bases in between. The CDR3 loop spans 14 amino acids. The germline gives CDR1 SGHDN, CDR2 FVKESK. CDR3 bases: TGTGCCAACCTTAAGAAAAAGGGGCCAAACGAGCAGTACGTC. The encoded protein is CANLKKKGPNEQYV.

This clone is a singleton in its sample. This chain connects TRBV7-3 to TRBJ2-1; TRBD2 agrees at 7 bases. The CDR3 is 13 amino acids. The trim removed 2 bases at V and 5 bases at J, leaving 0 bases unmatched. Germline values: CDR1 SGHTA, CDR2 FQGTGA. The CDR3 region is CASSLGTNNEQFF. The DNA for the CDR3 is TGTGCCAGCAGCTTAGGGACTAACAATGAGCAGTTCTTC.

CDR3 residues: CASRDRGLQGYTF. As DNA, the CDR3 is TGTGCCAGCAGGGACAGGGGGCTACAAGGCTACACCTTC. The rearrangement joins TRBV19 to TRBJ1-2; 12 nucleotides agree with TRBD1. Trimming cost V 9 bases and J 8 bases; bases outside gene matches: 7. This CDR3 comprises 13 residues. CDR1 and CDR2 (germline): LNHDA, SQIVND (reference sequence). Filled out from reference TRBV19 and TRBJ1-2, the complete variable domain reads DGGITQSPKYLFRKEGQNVTLSCEQNLNHDAMYWYRQDPGQGLRLIYYSQIVNDFQKGDIAEGYSVSREKKESFPLTVTSAQKNPTAFYLCASRDRGLQGYTFGSGTRLTVV.

This chain links TRBV7-8 with TRBJ1-1; D may be TRBD1 (5 bases). V lost 4 bases and J 1 base, leaving 22 bases between the germline ends. The CDR3 is 18 amino acids. CDR1 SGHVS and CDR2 FQNEAQ come from the germline V gene. CDR3 residues: CASSSRPQGAIGNTEAFF. The CDR3 DNA sequence: TGTGCCAGCAGCTCCCGTCCCCAAGGGGCTATCGGGAACACTGAAGCTTTCTTT.

The V call is TRBV28, the J call TRBJ1-1; no definite D call. This CDR3 has 11 amino acids. The V and J ends lost 6 bases and 7 bases respectively, with 9 bases between them. Germline CDR1 MDHEN, CDR2 SYDVKM. The CDR3 sequence: CASSSGVEAFF. The CDR3 DNA reads TGTGCCAGCAGCTCCGGGGTTGAAGCTTTCTTT.

The V call is TRBV7-6, the J call TRBJ2-6; D is possibly TRBD1 (6 bases). The CDR3 extends over 17 amino acids. Germline CDR1 SGHVS, CDR2 FNYEAQ. V was clipped by 0 bases and J by 3 bases, with 12 bases between them. DNA of the CDR3: TGTGCCAGCAGCTTAGCGGAGACAGGCTATGGGGCCAACGTCCTGACTTTC. Translating gives CASSLAETGYGANVLTF. The full variable domain, rest sourced from reference TRBV7-6 and TRBJ2-6, is GAGVSQSPRYKVTKRGQDVALRCDPISGHVSLYWYRQALGQGPEFLTYFNYEAQQDKSGLPNDRFSAERPEGSISTLTIQRTEQRDSAMYRCASSLAETGYGANVLTFGAGSRLTVL.

J is TRBJ1-1 and V is TRBV5-6, with a possible D match to TRBD1 (5 bases). The CDR3 is 15 amino acids. Germline assignment: CDR1 SGHDT and CDR2 YYEEEE. The V gene lost 7 bases and the J gene lost 5 bases, with 21 bases spanning the gap. CDR3 coding DNA: TGTGCCAGCCGCTGGTCGGGACGGCGGGAAACTGAAGCTTTCTTT. This gives the protein CASRWSGRRETEAFF. Combining the CDR3 with reference TRBV5-6 and TRBJ1-1 gives the whole variable domain DAGVTQSPTHLIKTRGQQVTLRCSPKSGHDTVSWYQQALGQGPQFIFQYYEEEERQRGNFPDRFSGHQFPNYSSELNVNALLLGDSALYLCASRWSGRRETEAFFGQGTRLTVV.

The V and J genes are TRBV19 and TRBJ1-1; D remains ambiguous. The CDR3 loop spans 12 amino acids. Trimming stripped 3 bases from V and 3 bases from J, with 5 bases between. The germline CDR1 and CDR2 sequences are LNHDA and SQIVND (reference sequence). The CDR3 spells CASSIEDTEAFF. The CDR3 region has the DNA TGTGCCAGTAGTATTGAGGACACTGAAGCTTTCTTT.

The chain joins TRBV6-5 to TRBJ2-2; possibly TRBD1 for D (5 bases). V was shortened by 2 bases and J by 6 bases, with 13 bases between the two germline ends. The germline CDR1 and CDR2 sequences are MNHEY and SVGAGI. The CDR3 runs 15 residues. CDR3 loop: CASSYRRDSSGELFF. The CDR3 DNA reads TGTGCCAGCAGTTACCGACGTGACAGCTCCGGGGAGCTGTTTTTT.

The chain links TRBV4-2 to TRBJ2-3; 7 bases are shared with TRBD2. The V gene's germline CDR1 is LGHNA and CDR2 YNFKEQ. The CDR3 covers 17 residues. V lost 2 bases to trimming and J lost 2 bases; unmatched junction nucleotides: 10. The CDR3 is CASSQMMVGGSTDTQYF. The CDR3 coding sequence is TGTGCCAGCAGCCAAATGATGGTGGGGGGGTCCACAGATACGCAGTATTTT.

The chain carries TRBV19 and TRBJ2-5; maybe TRBD2 (5 bases). Germline V gene data show CDR1 as LNHDA and CDR2 as SQIVND (reference sequence). CDR3 length: 10 amino acids. CDR3 amino acids: CNRGQETQYF. The DNA of the CDR3 is TGTAACCGGGGACAAGAGACCCAGTACTTC.

The chain joins TRBV6-1 to TRBJ2-5; TRBD2 agrees at 7 bases. The junction had 9 bases not matched to a gene; V was cut back by 3 bases and J by 5 bases. The V gene's germline CDR1 is MNHNS and CDR2 SASEGT. The CDR3 loop spans 15 amino acids. The CDR3 sequence: CASSESGASTETQYF. CDR3 DNA sequence: TGTGCCAGCAGTGAGAGCGGGGCTAGCACGGAGACCCAGTACTTC.

This chain joins TRBV6-5 and TRBJ1-1, with a possible D match to TRBD1 (5 bases). Germline assignment: CDR1 MNHEY and CDR2 SVGAGI. The CDR3 is 16 amino acids. The germline V and J ends were trimmed by 3 bases and 6 bases, with 20 bases remaining between them. As DNA, the CDR3 is TGTGCCAGCAGTTATTACCCCCCGACAGCCAGACCTGAAGCTTTCTTT. This encodes CASSYYPPTARPEAFF.

The rearrangement joins TRBV7-6 to TRBJ1-2; 9 nucleotides align to TRBD1. With V trimmed by 5 bases and J by 6 bases, 4 bases remained unmatched. The CDR3 loop spans 13 amino acids. The germline V gene has CDR1 SGHVS and CDR2 FNYEAQ. The CDR3 bases are TGTGCCAGCAGCGACGGACAGGGGAATGGCTACACCTTC. It translates to CASSDGQGNGYTF.

In regard to this clone: The junction and the germline gene differ at one end; a read error may be behind it. This sequence joins TRBV7-7 and TRBJ2-5; D is perhaps TRBD1 (5 bases). The CDR3 contains 12 residues. Per the germline V gene, CDR1 is SSHAT and CDR2 is FNYEAQ (reference sequence). CDR3 DNA sequence: TGTGCTAGCAGCTTACCAGGGGAGACCCAGTACTTC. Its protein is CASSLPGETQYF.

V gene TRBV4-1 combines with J gene TRBJ2-5; TRBD1 matches at 8 bases. Germline lookup yields CDR1 MGHRA and CDR2 YSYEKL. The CDR3 loop spans 17 amino acids. V shed 0 bases and J 3 bases; nucleotides not matched to a gene: 9. Here the CDR3 reads CASSQEPGTGKEETQYF. CDR3 in DNA: TGCGCCAGCAGCCAAGAACCGGGGACAGGAAAAGAAGAGACCCAGTACTTC.

The gene calls are TRBV6-5 and TRBJ2-1; 7 bases agree with TRBD2. Germline V gene lookup returns CDR1 MNHEY and CDR2 SVGAGI. Trimming at V came to 11 bases and at J to 7 bases, leaving 5 bases not matched to a gene. This CDR3 is 11 amino acids long. The CDR3 region has the DNA TGTGCCTCCACGGGGGGAAATGAGCAGTTCTTC. It codes for CASTGGNEQFF.

The J gene is TRBJ2-3, the V gene TRBV14; the D gene is possibly TRBD2 (6 bases). Trimming cost V 4 bases and J 0 bases, with 14 bases left between them. Germline loops: CDR1 SGHDN, CDR2 FVKESK. This CDR3 contains 16 residues. Written as DNA, the CDR3 is TGTGCCAGCAGCCCACCGGACGGGGGAAGCACAGATACGCAGTATTTT. This sequence encodes CASSPPDGGSTDTQYF. Complete variable domain (other parts from reference TRBV14 and TRBJ2-3): EAGVTQFPSHSVIEKGQTVTLRCDPISGHDNLYWYRRVMGKEIKFLLHFVKESKQDESGMPNNRFLAERTGGTYSTLKVQPAELEDSGVYFCASSPPDGGSTDTQYFGPGTRLTVL.

This rearrangement joins TRBV15 to TRBJ2-3, with 7 bases identical to TRBD2. Germline CDR1 reads LNHNV; CDR2 reads YYDKDF (reference sequence). CDR3 length: 16 amino acids. The V segment lost 1 base and the J segment 4 bases; nucleotides outside the gene matches: 8. The CDR3 here is CATSRGGGLQADTQYF. DNA for the CDR3: TGTGCCACCAGCAGAGGGGGGGGACTACAGGCAGATACGCAGTATTTT.

V usage is TRBV10-2 and J usage is TRBJ2-3; 8 bases agree with TRBD1. This CDR3 region has 15 residues. J lost 10 bases, V lost 3 bases, and 12 bases had no gene match. Germline V gene sequence: CDR1 WSHSY, CDR2 SAAADI. The CDR3 nucleotides read TGCGCCAGCAGTGAATGGGACAGGTCCCGCGTGGCGCAGTATTTT. The encoded protein is CASSEWDRSRVAQYF.